This T cell receptor beta chain was documented in a study of Ad26.COV2.S vaccination and SARS-CoV-2 variants. Treatment given: roughly 20 received Ad26.COV2.S at low or high dose, single or two shots; about five received placebo; per-sample allocation not given. The samples were gathered on day 63 after the first injection of vaccine or placebo. An Ad26 vector expressing Wuhan-strain SARS-CoV-2 spike served as the vaccine. CDR3 length: 14 residues. The V end was cut by 5 bases, the J end by 1 base, with 11 bases between. Germline V CDR1 and CDR2: SGHRS, YFSETQ. Here immunoSEQ multiplex PCR was the method, and the copy in TCRdb shows in-frame clones only, minus some. The table lists about 350,000 clones, 70% to 90% of them singletons.

This TCR was sampled from a person between 18 and 65 years old who received the Ad26.COV2.S COVID-19 vaccine or a placebo. The material sequenced was peripheral blood, taken in a trial of Ad26.COV2.S vaccine versus placebo. The V and J genes are TRBV5-1 and TRBJ2-3, with D perhaps TRBD2 (6 bases). The CDR3 nucleotides read TGCGCCAGCAGAGGAGGGGTGGGCACAGATACGCAGTATTTT. It yields the protein CASRGGVGTDTQYF.